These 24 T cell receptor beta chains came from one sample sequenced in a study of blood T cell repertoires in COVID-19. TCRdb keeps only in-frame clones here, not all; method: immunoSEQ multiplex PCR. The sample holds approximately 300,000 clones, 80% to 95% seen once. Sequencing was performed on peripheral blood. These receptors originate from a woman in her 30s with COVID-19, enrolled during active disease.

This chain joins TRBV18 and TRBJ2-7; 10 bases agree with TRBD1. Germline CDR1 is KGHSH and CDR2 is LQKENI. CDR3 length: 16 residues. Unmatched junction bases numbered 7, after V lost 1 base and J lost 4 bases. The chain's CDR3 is CASSPRSGQGMYEQYF. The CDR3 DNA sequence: TGTGCCAGCTCACCACGTTCGGGACAGGGGATGTACGAGCAGTACTTC.

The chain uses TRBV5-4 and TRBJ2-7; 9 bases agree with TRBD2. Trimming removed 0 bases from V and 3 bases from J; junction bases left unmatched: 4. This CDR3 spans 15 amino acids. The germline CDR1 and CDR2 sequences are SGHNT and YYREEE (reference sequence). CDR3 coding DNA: TGTGCCAGCAGCTTGGTTGGAGCGGGAGGCTACGAGCAGTACTTC. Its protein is CASSLVGAGGYEQYF.

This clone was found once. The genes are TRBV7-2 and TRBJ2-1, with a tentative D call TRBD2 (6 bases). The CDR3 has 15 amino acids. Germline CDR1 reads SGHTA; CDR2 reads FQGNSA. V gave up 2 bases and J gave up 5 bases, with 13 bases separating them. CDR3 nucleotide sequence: TGTGCCAGCAGCTTAAGGGCGGGAAGCAACAATGAGCAGTTCTTC. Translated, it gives CASSLRAGSNNEQFF. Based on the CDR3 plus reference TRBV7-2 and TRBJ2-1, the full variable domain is GAGVSQSPSNKVTEKGKDVELRCDPISGHTALYWYRQSLGQGLEFLIYFQGNSAPDKSGLPSDRFSAERTGGSVSTLTIQRTQQEDSAVYLCASSLRAGSNNEQFFGPGTRLTVL.

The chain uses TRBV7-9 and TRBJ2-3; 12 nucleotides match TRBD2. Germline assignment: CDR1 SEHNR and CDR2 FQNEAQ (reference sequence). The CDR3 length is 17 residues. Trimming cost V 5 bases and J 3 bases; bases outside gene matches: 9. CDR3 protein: CASSPDLAGGLTDTQYF. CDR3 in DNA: TGTGCCAGCAGCCCAGACCTAGCGGGAGGGCTAACAGATACGCAGTATTTT.

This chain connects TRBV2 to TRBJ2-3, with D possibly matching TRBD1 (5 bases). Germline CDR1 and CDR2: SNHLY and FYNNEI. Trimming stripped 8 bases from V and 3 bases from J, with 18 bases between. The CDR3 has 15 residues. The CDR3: CASQTQTVRTDTQYF. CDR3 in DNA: TGTGCCAGCCAGACCCAGACAGTAAGGACAGATACGCAGTATTTT.

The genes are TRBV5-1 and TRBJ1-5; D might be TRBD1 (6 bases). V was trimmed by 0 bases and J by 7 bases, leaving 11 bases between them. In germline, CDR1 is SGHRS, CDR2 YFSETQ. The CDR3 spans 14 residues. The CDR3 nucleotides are TGCGCCAGCAGCTTGGAAGGGGGAACCCAGCCCCAGCATTTT. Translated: CASSLEGGTQPQHF.

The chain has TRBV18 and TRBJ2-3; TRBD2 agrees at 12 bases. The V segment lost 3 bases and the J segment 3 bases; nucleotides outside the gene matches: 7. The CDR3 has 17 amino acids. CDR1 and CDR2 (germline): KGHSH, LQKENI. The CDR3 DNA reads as TGTGCCAGCTCACCTCTAGCGGGAGGGCAGACGACAGATACGCAGTATTTT. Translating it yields CASSPLAGGQTTDTQYF.

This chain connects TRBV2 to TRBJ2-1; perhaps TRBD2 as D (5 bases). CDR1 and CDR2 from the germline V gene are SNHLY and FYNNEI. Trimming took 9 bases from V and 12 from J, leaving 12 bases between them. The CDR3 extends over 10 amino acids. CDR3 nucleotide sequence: TGTGCCAGTGAACTGGGGAGGCAGTTCTTC. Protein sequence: CASELGRQFF.

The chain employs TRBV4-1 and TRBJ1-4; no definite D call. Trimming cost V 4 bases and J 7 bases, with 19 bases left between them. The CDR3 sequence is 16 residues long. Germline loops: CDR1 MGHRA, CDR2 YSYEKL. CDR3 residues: CASSPLWPGTGEKLFF. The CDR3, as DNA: TGCGCCAGCAGCCCCCTCTGGCCGGGTACTGGTGAAAAACTGTTTTTT.

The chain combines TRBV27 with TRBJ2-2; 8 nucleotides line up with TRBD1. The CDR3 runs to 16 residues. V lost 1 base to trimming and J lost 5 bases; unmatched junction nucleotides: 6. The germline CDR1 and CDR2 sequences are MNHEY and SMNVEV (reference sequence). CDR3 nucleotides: TGTGCCAGCAGTTTATACCAGGGGGCGAGGACCGGGGAGCTGTTTTTT. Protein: CASSLYQGARTGELFF.

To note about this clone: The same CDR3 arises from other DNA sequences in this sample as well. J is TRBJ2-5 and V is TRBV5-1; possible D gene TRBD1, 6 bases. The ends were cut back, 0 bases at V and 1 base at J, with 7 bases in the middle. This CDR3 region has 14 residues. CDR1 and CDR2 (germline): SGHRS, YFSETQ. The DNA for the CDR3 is TGCGCCAGCAGCTTGGGGACAGTCCAAGAGACCCAGTACTTC. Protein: CASSLGTVQETQYF.

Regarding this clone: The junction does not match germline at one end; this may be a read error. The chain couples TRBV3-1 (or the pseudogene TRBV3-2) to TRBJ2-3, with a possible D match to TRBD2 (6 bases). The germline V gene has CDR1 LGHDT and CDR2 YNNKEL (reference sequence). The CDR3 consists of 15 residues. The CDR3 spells CASTQSRSSENTQYF. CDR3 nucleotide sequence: TGTGCCAGCACCCAAAGTCGGTCTAGCGAAAATACGCAGTATTTT.

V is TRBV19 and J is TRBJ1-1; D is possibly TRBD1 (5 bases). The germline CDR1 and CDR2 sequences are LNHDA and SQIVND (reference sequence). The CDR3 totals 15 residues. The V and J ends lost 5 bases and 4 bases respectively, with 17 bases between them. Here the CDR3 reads CASSPTGTGSTEAFF. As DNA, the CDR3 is TGTGCCAGTAGTCCAACGGGCACAGGAAGCACTGAAGCTTTCTTT. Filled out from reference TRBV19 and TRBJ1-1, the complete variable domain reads DGGITQSPKYLFRKEGQNVTLSCEQNLNHDAMYWYRQDPGQGLRLIYYSQIVNDFQKGDIAEGYSVSREKKESFPLTVTSAQKNPTAFYLCASSPTGTGSTEAFFGQGTRLTVV.

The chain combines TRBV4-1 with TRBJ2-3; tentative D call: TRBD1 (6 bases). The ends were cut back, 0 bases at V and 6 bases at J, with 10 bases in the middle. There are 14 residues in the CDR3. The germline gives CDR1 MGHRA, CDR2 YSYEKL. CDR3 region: CASSQDPTGDTQYF. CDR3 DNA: TGCGCCAGCAGCCAAGACCCTACAGGGGATACGCAGTATTTT.

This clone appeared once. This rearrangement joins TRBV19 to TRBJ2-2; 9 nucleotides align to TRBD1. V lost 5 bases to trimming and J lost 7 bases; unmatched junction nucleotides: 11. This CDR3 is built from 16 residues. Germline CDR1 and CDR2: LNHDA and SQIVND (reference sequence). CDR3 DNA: TGTGCCAGTAGTGCGCAGGGGACAGGGTTTGGCGGGGAGCTGTTTTTT. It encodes CASSAQGTGFGGELFF. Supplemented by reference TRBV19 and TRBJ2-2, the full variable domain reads DGGITQSPKYLFRKEGQNVTLSCEQNLNHDAMYWYRQDPGQGLRLIYYSQIVNDFQKGDIAEGYSVSREKKESFPLTVTSAQKNPTAFYLCASSAQGTGFGGELFFGEGSRLTVL.

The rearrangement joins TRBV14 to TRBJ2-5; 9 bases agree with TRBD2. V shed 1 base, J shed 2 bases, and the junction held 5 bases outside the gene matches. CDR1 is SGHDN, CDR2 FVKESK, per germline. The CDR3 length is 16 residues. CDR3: CASSQGLAGSQETQYF. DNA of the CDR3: TGTGCCAGCAGCCAAGGGCTAGCGGGATCACAAGAGACCCAGTACTTC.

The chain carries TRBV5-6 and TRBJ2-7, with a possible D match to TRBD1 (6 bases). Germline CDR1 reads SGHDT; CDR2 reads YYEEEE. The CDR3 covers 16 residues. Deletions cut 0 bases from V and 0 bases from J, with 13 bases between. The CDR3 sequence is CASSLAWTDDSYEQYF. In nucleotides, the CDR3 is TGTGCCAGCAGCTTGGCTTGGACAGATGACTCCTACGAGCAGTACTTC. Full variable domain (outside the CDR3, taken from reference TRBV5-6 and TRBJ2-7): DAGVTQSPTHLIKTRGQQVTLRCSPKSGHDTVSWYQQALGQGPQFIFQYYEEEERQRGNFPDRFSGHQFPNYSSELNVNALLLGDSALYLCASSLAWTDDSYEQYFGPGTRLTVT.

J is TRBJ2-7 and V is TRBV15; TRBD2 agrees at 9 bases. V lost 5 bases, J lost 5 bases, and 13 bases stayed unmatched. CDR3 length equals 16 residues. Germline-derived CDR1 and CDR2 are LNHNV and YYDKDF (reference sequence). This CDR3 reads CATSPREGGRAHEQYF. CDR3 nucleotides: TGTGCCACCAGCCCCCGAGAGGGCGGGAGGGCCCACGAGCAGTACTTC.

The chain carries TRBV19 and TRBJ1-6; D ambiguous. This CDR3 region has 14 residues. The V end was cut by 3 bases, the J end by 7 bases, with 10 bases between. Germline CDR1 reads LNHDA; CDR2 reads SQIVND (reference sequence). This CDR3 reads CASSIGSSNSPLHF. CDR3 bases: TGTGCCAGTAGTATCGGGAGTTCGAATTCACCCCTCCACTTT.

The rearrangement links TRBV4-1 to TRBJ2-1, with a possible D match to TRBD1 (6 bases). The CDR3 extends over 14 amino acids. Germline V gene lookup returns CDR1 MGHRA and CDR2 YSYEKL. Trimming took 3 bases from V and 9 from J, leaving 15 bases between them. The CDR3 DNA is TGCGCCAGCAGCCATGTGGGAGCCAGGGGTGAGCAGTTCTTC. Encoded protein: CASSHVGARGEQFF.

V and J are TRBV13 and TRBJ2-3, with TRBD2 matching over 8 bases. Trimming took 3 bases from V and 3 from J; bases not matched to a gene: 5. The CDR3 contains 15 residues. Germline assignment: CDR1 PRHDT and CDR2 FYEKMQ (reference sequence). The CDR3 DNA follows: TGTGCCAGCAGCTTGGGGACTAGACGGACAGATACGCAGTATTTT. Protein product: CASSLGTRRTDTQYF.

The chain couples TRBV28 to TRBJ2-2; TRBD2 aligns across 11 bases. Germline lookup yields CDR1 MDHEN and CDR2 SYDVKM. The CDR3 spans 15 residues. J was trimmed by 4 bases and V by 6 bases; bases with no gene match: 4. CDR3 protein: CASRGGTSGTGELFF. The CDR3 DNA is TGTGCCAGCAGGGGGGGGACTAGCGGCACCGGGGAGCTGTTTTTT.

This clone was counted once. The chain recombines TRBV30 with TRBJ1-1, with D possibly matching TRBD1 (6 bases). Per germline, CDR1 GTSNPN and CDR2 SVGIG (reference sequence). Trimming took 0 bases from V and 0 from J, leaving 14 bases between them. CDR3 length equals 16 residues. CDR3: CAWSVPHGQLNTEAFF. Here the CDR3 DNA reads TGTGCCTGGAGTGTACCTCATGGACAGCTGAACACTGAAGCTTTCTTT.

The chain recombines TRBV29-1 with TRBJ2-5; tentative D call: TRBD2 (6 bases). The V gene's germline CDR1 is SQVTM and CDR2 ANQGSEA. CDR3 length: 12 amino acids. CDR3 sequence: CGSLGGEETQYF. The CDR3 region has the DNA TGCGGCTCGCTCGGAGGGGAGGAGACCCAGTACTTC.